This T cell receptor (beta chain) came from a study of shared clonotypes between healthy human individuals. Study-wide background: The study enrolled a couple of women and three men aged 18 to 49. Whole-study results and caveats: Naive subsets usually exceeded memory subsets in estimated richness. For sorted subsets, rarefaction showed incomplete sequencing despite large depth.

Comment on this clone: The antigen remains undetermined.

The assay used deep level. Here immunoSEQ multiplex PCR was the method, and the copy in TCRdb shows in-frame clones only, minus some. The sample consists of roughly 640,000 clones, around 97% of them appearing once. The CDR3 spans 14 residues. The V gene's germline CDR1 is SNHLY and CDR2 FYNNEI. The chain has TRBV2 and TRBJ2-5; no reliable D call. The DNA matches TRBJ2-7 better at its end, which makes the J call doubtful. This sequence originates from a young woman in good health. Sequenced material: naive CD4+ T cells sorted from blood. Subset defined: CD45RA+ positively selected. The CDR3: CASYDPGPSYEQYF. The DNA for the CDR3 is TGTGCCAGCTACGACCCCGGGCCATCCTACGAGCAGTACTTC.